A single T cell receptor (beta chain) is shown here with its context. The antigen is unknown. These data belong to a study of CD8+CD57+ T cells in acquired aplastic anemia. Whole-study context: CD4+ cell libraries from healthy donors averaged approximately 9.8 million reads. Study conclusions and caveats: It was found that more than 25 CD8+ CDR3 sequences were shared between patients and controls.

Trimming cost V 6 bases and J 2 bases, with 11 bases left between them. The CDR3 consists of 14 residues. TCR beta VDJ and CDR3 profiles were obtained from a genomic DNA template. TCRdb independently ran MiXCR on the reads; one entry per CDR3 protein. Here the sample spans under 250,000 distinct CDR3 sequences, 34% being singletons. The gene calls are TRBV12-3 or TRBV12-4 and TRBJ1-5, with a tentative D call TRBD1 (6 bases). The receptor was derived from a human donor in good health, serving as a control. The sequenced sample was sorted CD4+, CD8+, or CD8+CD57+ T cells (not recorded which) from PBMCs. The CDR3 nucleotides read TGTGCCAGCAGGGGAGGGGGGGGCAATCAGCCCCAGCATTTT. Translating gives CASRGGGGNQPQHF.